This TCR beta chain was captured by sequencing in a study of cytomegalovirus exposure and HLA in healthy donors. Looking at the study overall: Per a later analysis, the approximately 620 first-cohort and more than 100 validation repertoires shared one platform.

Trimming took off 3 bases at V and 4 bases at J, with 10 bases between the two ends. CDR3 length: 14 residues. Per germline, CDR1 MDHEN and CDR2 SYDVKM. Concerning this clone: As yet, its antigen is unknown.

The study, taken as a whole, reports: In the 130 or so validation repertoires, a later analysis found that first-cohort TCR clusters tended to co-occur. Researchers catalogued 150 or so TCR beta chains as cytomegalovirus-associated.

The repertoire was sequenced with immunoSEQ multiplex PCR; TCRdb's copy has only in-frame clones and lacks some. The sample has roughly 60,000 clones, roughly 94% seen once; the top ten hold under 6.5%. The V call is TRBV28, the J call TRBJ1-5, with D perhaps matching TRBD1 (6 bases). This receptor was obtained from a woman aged 18-35 years in good health and CMV-seropositive. Specimen: PBMCs. CDR3 sequence (DNA): TGTGCCAGCAGTTTCTACAGGGTTAATCAGCCCCAGCATTTT. It encodes CASSFYRVNQPQHF.